The 5 T cell receptor beta chains presented below share a single source sample, sequenced in a study of cytomegalovirus exposure and HLA in healthy donors. Sequenced by immunoSEQ multiplex PCR; TCRdb stores in-frame clones only, minus some. This table holds some 150,000 clones, about 86% found once. Input material: PBMCs. All receptors come from a human donor in good health.

The chain has TRBV29-1 and TRBJ1-1, with D maybe TRBD1 (5 bases). The CDR3 runs to 13 residues. Germline-derived CDR1 and CDR2 are SQVTM and ANQGSEA. The V end was cut by 5 bases, the J end by 5 bases, with 15 bases between. CDR3 in DNA: TGCAGCGTTCTTTTAGGGGAAGGAACTGAAGCTTTCTTT. It specifies CSVLLGEGTEAFF. Full variable domain (remainder filled in from reference TRBV29-1 and TRBJ1-1): SAVISQKPSRDICQRGTSLTIQCQVDSQVTMMFWYRQQPGQSLTLIATANQGSEATYESGFVIDKFPISRPNLTFSTLTVSNMSPEDSSIYLCSVLLGEGTEAFFGQGTRLTVV.

The rearrangement joins TRBV19 to TRBJ2-3, with D perhaps matching TRBD2 (6 bases). CDR1 is LNHDA and CDR2 is SQIVND in the germline V gene (reference sequence). This CDR3 is built from 16 residues. V was shortened by 4 bases and J by 3 bases, with 17 bases between the two germline ends. DNA of the CDR3: TGTGCCAGTAGTACGACTAGTGGGTTGATTACAGATACGCAGTATTTT. Protein: CASSTTSGLITDTQYF.

In this sample, this clone turned up a few times. The gene calls are TRBV7-9 and TRBJ2-5; 8 bases map to TRBD1. Germline V CDR1 and CDR2: SEHNR, FQNEAQ (reference sequence). The ends lost 4 bases at V and 6 bases at J; junction bases unmatched: 10. The CDR3 runs 15 residues. This chain's CDR3 is CASSSQTDRAKTQYF. CDR3 DNA: TGTGCCAGCAGCTCTCAAACGGACAGGGCTAAGACCCAGTACTTC.

V usage is TRBV6-5 and J usage is TRBJ2-2; D possibly corresponds to TRBD1 (5 bases). This CDR3 spans 15 amino acids. Per germline, CDR1 MNHEY and CDR2 SVGAGI. V was trimmed by 6 bases and J by 1 base, leaving 12 bases between them. The CDR3, as DNA: TGTGCCAGCAGCCGACAGAGCTTGAACACCGGGGAGCTGTTTTTT. Translating it yields CASSRQSLNTGELFF.

The chain employs TRBV9 and TRBJ1-3; D not resolved. Germline CDR1 reads SGDLS; CDR2 reads YYNGEE. This CDR3 is built from 15 residues. The V end lost 2 bases, the J end lost 0 bases, and 9 bases lay between the germline ends. The CDR3 bases are TGTGCCAGCAGCGTCGGCGGGATCTCTGGAAACACCATATATTTT. It is translated as CASSVGGISGNTIYF.